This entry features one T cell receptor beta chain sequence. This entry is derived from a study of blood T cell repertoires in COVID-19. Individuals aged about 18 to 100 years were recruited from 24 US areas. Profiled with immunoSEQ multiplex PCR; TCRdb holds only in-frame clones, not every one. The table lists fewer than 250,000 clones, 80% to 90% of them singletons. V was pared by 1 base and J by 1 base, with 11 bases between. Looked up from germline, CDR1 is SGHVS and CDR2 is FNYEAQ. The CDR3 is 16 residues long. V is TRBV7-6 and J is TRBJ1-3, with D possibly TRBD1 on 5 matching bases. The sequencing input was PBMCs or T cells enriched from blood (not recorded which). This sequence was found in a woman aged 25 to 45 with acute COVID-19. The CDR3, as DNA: TGTGCCAGCAGCTTAGAGGCAGGGCTATCTGGAAACACCATATATTTT. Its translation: CASSLEAGLSGNTIYF. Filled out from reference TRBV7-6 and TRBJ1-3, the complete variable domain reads GAGVSQSPRYKVTKRGQDVALRCDPISGHVSLYWYRQALGQGPEFLTYFNYEAQQDKSGLPNDRFSAERPEGSISTLTIQRTEQRDSAMYRCASSLEAGLSGNTIYFGEGSWLTVV.